This T cell receptor (beta chain) was sequenced for a study of blood T cell repertoires in COVID-19 (dated by TCRdb to about 2020). Background on the whole study: The collaborator samples originated in the United States, Italy and Spain and spanned the acute and convalescent phases of COVID-19. The prospective study material was composed of cDNA or gDNA derived from T cells, B-cell-depleted T cells, or PBMCs. The dataset comprised deeply sampled blood TCRbeta repertoires from subjects exposed to, actively infected with, or recovered from COVID-19. The repertoires were made available in a free public database intended to serve as a resource for research on the immune response to SARS-CoV-2. The samples were drawn from two sources: the first 160 participants of the ongoing ImmuneRACE study, and approximately 1,300 subjects contributed by 6 global collaborators. Sample metadata almost always included a de-identified subject ID, COVID-19 status, age in years and sex. Where available, HLA class I and class II types were taken from metadata supplied by the sample provider and were not determined by assay-based typing. What the work shows at the level of the full study, not this receptor alone: Clinical and demographic metadata were provided uncurated, with the amount varying by source and participant.

Concerning this clone: Its antigen remains unidentified. No much larger clone exists at a distance of one base, and base qualities are not known.

Including the terminal cysteine and phenylalanine, the CDR3 comprises 12 residues. The CDR3 DNA has 36 bases and is translated from base 1. The germline V gene (reference sequence) yields MNHEY for CDR1 and SMNVEV for CDR2. Relative to germline, V is 0 bases shorter and J is 10 bases shorter, with 4 bases between their ends. The immunoSEQ Assay, a bias-controlled multiplex PCR, was used to amplify TCRbeta CDR3 regions from genomic DNA. In the source study's methods: Nucleated cell counts per sample were estimated from amplification of reference gene primers within the assay. Sequence reads were collapsed and filtered to measure the absolute abundance of every unique TCRbeta CDR3 rearrangement. For each sample, productive Simpson clonality was calculated as the square root of Simpson's diversity index over productive rearrangements. TCRdb mirrors the immuneACCESS table, restricted to in-frame sequences. Some clones are absent from its copies; in checked studies, under half trace to an unresolved V gene, and the reason for the others is unknown. V and J calls and clone size are copied from that table; D and trimming were computed from the DNA. The sample records about 160,000 clones, about 80% of which are singletons. The ten largest account for under 2.5% of the sample.

Whole blood was collected in K2EDTA tubes by collaborating institutions according to the institutions' own protocols. For TCRbeta analysis, collaborators shipped samples in one of three forms: frozen whole blood, isolated PBMCs, or DNA extracted from either of those sample types. The chain is encoded by TRBV27 joined to TRBJ1-6; no D gene call is confident. Sequenced sample: peripheral blood. The clonotype was recovered from a man between 65 and 85 years old with acute or convalescent COVID-19. The nucleotide sequence is TGTGCCAGCAGTTTATCGGCCTCACCCCTCCACTTT. Translated, this is CASSLSASPLHF.